The 30 T cell receptor beta chains listed next were all sequenced from one sample in a study of Tregs in tolerant kidney transplant recipients. Assay: immunoSEQ multiplex PCR; the TCRdb copy retains only in-frame clones and omits some. The profile shows 90,000 to 120,000 clones, around 90% of them singletons. Source: CD4+ T cells from blood, taken before the transplant. Receptors originate from a human donor who received a combined kidney and bone marrow transplant.

This clone was counted only a few times. The rearrangement joins TRBV5-5 to TRBJ1-2; 9 positions agree with TRBD1. The CDR3 runs to 12 residues. Germline loops: CDR1 SGHKS, CDR2 YYEKEE (reference sequence). The ends lost 4 bases at V and 8 bases at J; junction bases unmatched: 3. In DNA, the CDR3 is TGTGCCAGCAGCCGGGACAGGGACGGCTACACCTTC. This translates into CASSRDRDGYTF. The complete variable domain, with remaining parts taken from reference TRBV5-5 and TRBJ1-2, reads DAGVTQSPTHLIKTRGQQVTLRCSPISGHKSVSWYQQVLGQGPQFIFQYYEKEERGRGNFPDRFSARQFPNYSSELNVNALLLGDSALYLCASSRDRDGYTFGSGTRLTVV.

The chain has TRBV7-9 and TRBJ2-3; D remains ambiguous. CDR1 is SEHNR and CDR2 is FQNEAQ in the germline V gene (reference sequence). Trimming pared 3 bases from V and 3 bases from J, leaving 7 bases between. CDR3 length equals 13 residues. Here the CDR3 reads CASSFRQTDTQYF. As DNA, the CDR3 is TGTGCCAGCAGCTTCAGGCAAACAGATACGCAGTATTTT.

CDR3 nucleotide sequence: TGTGCCAGTAGTAGCGGACAGACTCAGCCCCAGCATTTT. Protein sequence: CASSSGQTQPQHF. The rearrangement joins TRBV19 to TRBJ1-5, with D perhaps TRBD1 (6 bases). The V end was cut by 4 bases, the J end by 6 bases, with 10 bases between. Looked up from germline, CDR1 is LNHDA and CDR2 is SQIVND (reference sequence). The CDR3 has 13 amino acids.

The chain has TRBV5-6 and TRBJ2-5, with TRBD1 identical over 7 bases. The CDR3 consists of 14 residues. The germline V gene has CDR1 SGHDT and CDR2 YYEEEE. V lost 4 bases and J lost 0; bases outside the gene matches: 3. CDR3 coding DNA: TGTGCCAGCAGCCAACAGGGGTACCAAGAGACCCAGTACTTC. Translating gives CASSQQGYQETQYF.

The chain combines TRBV5-8 with TRBJ2-5; weak D call: TRBD2 (6 bases). This CDR3 contains 15 residues. Germline loops: CDR1 SGHTS, CDR2 YDEGEE. V lost 0 bases and J lost 2, with 11 bases in between. The CDR3 loop is CASSLVHGGQETQYF. The CDR3 DNA reads TGTGCCAGCAGCTTGGTGCATGGGGGGCAAGAGACCCAGTACTTC.

The chain employs TRBV18 and TRBJ1-5, with 10 bases aligning to TRBD1. Germline V gives CDR1 KGHSH, CDR2 LQKENI. The V gene end was trimmed by 3 bases and the J gene end by 0 bases; junction bases not matched to a gene: 14. The CDR3 totals 20 residues. The CDR3 DNA sequence: TGTGCCAGCTCACCTTCCAACCCAGGACAGGGGGTGTATAGCAATCAGCCCCAGCATTTT. Translated: CASSPSNPGQGVYSNQPQHF.

The gene calls are TRBV6-6 and TRBJ2-1; TRBD2 agrees at 7 bases. The germline gives CDR1 MNHNY, CDR2 SVGAGI (reference sequence). The CDR3 runs 15 residues. Trimming cost V 6 bases and J 8 bases; bases outside gene matches: 13. The CDR3 bases are TGTGCCAGCAGCCGCGGGGGAAGCTCTCTCGATGAGCAGTTCTTC. This encodes CASSRGGSSLDEQFF.

The CDR3 loop reads CASSKYPTAAQYF. CDR3 DNA sequence: TGTGCCAGCAGTAAATACCCTACCGCGGCCCAGTACTTC. The V and J genes are TRBV2 and TRBJ2-5; no clear D gene. Between the trimmed V and J ends, which lost 5 bases and 9 bases, there was a span of 16 bases. Germline-derived CDR1 and CDR2 are SNHLY and FYNNEI. This CDR3 spans 13 amino acids.

The chain has TRBV29-1 and TRBJ1-2, with D possibly matching TRBD1 (5 bases). Trimming removed 4 bases from V and 6 bases from J, with 12 bases in between. CDR3 length equals 12 residues. Germline assignment: CDR1 SQVTM and CDR2 ANQGSEA. The CDR3 nucleotides read TGCAGCGTTGGACGGGGGGGGGATGGCTACACCTTC. This sequence encodes CSVGRGGDGYTF.

V is TRBV5-1 and J is TRBJ1-2, with 7 bases matching TRBD1. The CDR3 contains 16 residues. Germline V lookup: CDR1 SGHRS, CDR2 YFSETQ. With 2 bases clipped from V and 6 bases from J, the junction kept 13 bases outside the gene matches. The CDR3 DNA follows: TGCGCCAGCAGCTTTTTGCCCACCAACAGGGGCCATGGCTACACCTTC. Its protein is CASSFLPTNRGHGYTF.

The chain uses TRBV5-1 and TRBJ2-3; 7 nucleotides line up with TRBD1. Germline CDR1 reads SGHRS; CDR2 reads YFSETQ. This CDR3 region has 14 residues. With 2 bases clipped from V and 6 bases from J, the junction kept 6 bases outside the gene matches. The CDR3 here is CASSLGQADDTQYF. CDR3 nucleotides: TGCGCCAGCAGCTTAGGACAGGCCGATGATACGCAGTATTTT.

This sequence joins TRBV5-4 and TRBJ1-2; 8 nucleotides align to TRBD1. The CDR3 is 15 amino acids. The V gene end was trimmed by 2 bases and the J gene end by 3 bases; junction bases not matched to a gene: 6. Germline CDR1 SGHNT, CDR2 YYREEE (reference sequence). The chain's CDR3 is CASSFPDRVDYGYTF. CDR3 coding DNA: TGTGCCAGCAGCTTCCCGGACAGGGTTGACTATGGCTACACCTTC.

The chain employs TRBV7-2 and TRBJ1-2; the D gene is possibly TRBD1 (5 bases). V lost 7 bases and J 4 bases, leaving 19 bases between the germline ends. The CDR3 covers 15 residues. Per germline, CDR1 SGHTA and CDR2 FQGNSA. Here the CDR3 reads CASTPRYDSAYGYTF. CDR3 in DNA: TGTGCCAGCACCCCGCGATATGACAGTGCCTATGGCTACACCTTC.

This clone was counted once. The gene calls are TRBV15 and TRBJ1-4, with no clear D. In germline, CDR1 is LNHNV, CDR2 YYDKDF (reference sequence). Trimming took 6 bases from V and 2 from J, leaving 13 bases between them. There are 15 residues in the CDR3. The CDR3 DNA is TGTGCCACCAGGGGAGTTCTTAAGACTAATGAAAAACTGTTTTTT. Residues: CATRGVLKTNEKLFF.

V gene TRBV27 combines with J gene TRBJ1-5; TRBD1 might be the D (5 bases). There are 16 residues in the CDR3. Per germline, CDR1 MNHEY and CDR2 SMNVEV (reference sequence). V was clipped by 6 bases and J by 7 bases, with 22 bases between them. DNA for the CDR3: TGTGCCAGCAGACAGACAGCGGGTCAAGCTTCACAGCCCCAGCATTTT. Translation: CASRQTAGQASQPQHF.

A single count supports this clone. This chain joins TRBV10-3 and TRBJ2-7, with TRBD2 identical over 8 bases. The trim removed 0 bases at V and 2 bases at J, leaving 6 bases unmatched. CDR1 ENHRY and CDR2 SYGVKD come from the germline V gene. CDR3 length: 16 residues. The CDR3 is CAISESVTSGTYEQYF. For the CDR3, the DNA is TGTGCCATCAGTGAGTCGGTAACTAGCGGCACCTACGAGCAGTACTTC.

The J gene is TRBJ1-3, the V gene TRBV7-2; 8 bases match TRBD1. The germline CDR1 and CDR2 sequences are SGHTA and FQGNSA. The CDR3 extends over 16 amino acids. V lost 5 bases to trimming and J lost 2 bases; unmatched junction nucleotides: 8. CDR3 sequence: CASSTRQGMTGNTIYF. The CDR3 DNA reads TGTGCCAGCAGCACCCGACAGGGGATGACTGGAAACACCATATATTTT.

The chain combines TRBV27 with TRBJ1-1, with 7 bases matching TRBD1. This CDR3 contains 14 residues. The germline V gene has CDR1 MNHEY and CDR2 SMNVEV (reference sequence). The J segment lost 2 bases and the V segment lost 3 bases, leaving 3 bases of the junction unmatched. This CDR3 reads CASSFHRGNTEAFF. The CDR3 nucleotides read TGTGCCAGCAGTTTTCACAGGGGTAACACTGAAGCTTTCTTT.

This chain uses TRBV18 with TRBJ2-6; D is uncertain. Germline assignment: CDR1 KGHSH and CDR2 LQKENI. CDR3 length equals 13 residues. V lost 7 bases and J 1 base, leaving 5 bases between the germline ends. The DNA of the CDR3 is TGTGCCAGCTTAGTATCTGGGGCCAACGTCCTGACTTTC. Its translation: CASLVSGANVLTF.

This chain uses TRBV18 with TRBJ2-3; D gene unclear. CDR1 and CDR2 from the germline V gene are KGHSH and LQKENI. V was shortened by 5 bases and J by 5 bases, with 8 bases between the two germline ends. This CDR3 comprises 12 residues. CDR3 DNA sequence: TGTGCCAGCTCAGCGAACAGAGATACGCAGTATTTT. Residues: CASSANRDTQYF.

This clone came up a few times. The chain carries TRBV7-9 and TRBJ2-7; 7 bases match TRBD2. Trimming cost V 7 bases and J 3 bases; bases outside gene matches: 18. The CDR3 is made up of 17 amino acids. Germline lookup yields CDR1 SEHNR and CDR2 FQNEAQ (reference sequence). The DNA for the CDR3 is TGTGCCAGCACCCGCGGAGCGGGTCTAGCGGCGAACTACGAGCAGTACTTC. Encoded protein: CASTRGAGLAANYEQYF.

This clone showed up just once. V and J are TRBV6-6 and TRBJ2-5, with no clear D. Trimming shortened V by 2 bases and J by 0 bases, and 7 bases separated the two germline ends. In germline, CDR1 is MNHNY, CDR2 SVGAGI (reference sequence). CDR3 length equals 14 residues. CDR3 protein: CASSYGPNQETQYF. The CDR3 DNA sequence: TGTGCCAGCAGTTACGGGCCAAACCAAGAGACCCAGTACTTC.

The chain couples TRBV19 to TRBJ1-2, with 12 bases that match TRBD1. Germline V CDR1 and CDR2: LNHDA, SQIVND (reference sequence). After removal of 3 bases from V and 7 bases from J, the junction contained 6 bases not matched to a gene. The CDR3 has 15 residues. The CDR3 coding sequence is TGTGCCAGTAGTATGCGGGACAGGGGGCGCGGTGGCTACACCTTC. Its translation: CASSMRDRGRGGYTF.

This rearrangement joins TRBV11-2 to TRBJ2-1; TRBD2 matches 8 bases. The V gene end was trimmed by 1 base and the J gene end by 6 bases; junction bases not matched to a gene: 11. The length of the CDR3 is 17 residues. Germline CDR1 SGHAT, CDR2 FQNNGV. CDR3 sequence: CASSLGGPGLGPNEQFF. The CDR3 bases are TGTGCCAGCAGCTTAGGGGGACCGGGACTAGGCCCCAATGAGCAGTTCTTC.

A few counts support this clone. The chain couples TRBV6-5 to TRBJ1-4, with 7 positions matching TRBD1. The CDR3 runs 14 residues. The ends lost 6 bases at V and 5 bases at J; junction bases unmatched: 6. Germline CDR1 and CDR2: MNHEY and SVGAGI. Here the CDR3 reads CASSRQGENEKLFF. The CDR3 DNA follows: TGTGCCAGCAGCCGACAGGGAGAAAATGAAAAACTGTTTTTT.

There are a few counts of this clone. This chain uses TRBV19 with TRBJ1-1; 7 bases match TRBD1. The CDR3 extends over 15 amino acids. The V gene end was trimmed by 3 bases and the J gene end by 4 bases; junction bases not matched to a gene: 8. Germline V lookup: CDR1 LNHDA, CDR2 SQIVND (reference sequence). The CDR3 DNA follows: TGTGCCAGTAGTATCTCGACAGGGTACGCCACTGAAGCTTTCTTT. Protein product: CASSISTGYATEAFF.

This chain uses TRBV19 with TRBJ1-2, with D hard to call. CDR1 is LNHDA, CDR2 SQIVND, per germline (reference sequence). CDR3 length: 15 residues. The germline V and J ends were trimmed by 1 base and 8 bases, with 17 bases remaining between them. The CDR3 sequence: CASSIAATHGGGYTF. CDR3 coding DNA: TGTGCCAGTAGTATAGCGGCGACACACGGTGGGGGCTACACCTTC.

The rearrangement joins TRBV21-1 to TRBJ1-4. TRBV21-1 corresponds to a pseudogene. The CDR3 extends over 16 amino acids. CDR3: CASSKVLGGGYEKLFF. The CDR3 DNA reads as TGTGCCAGCAGCAAAGTACTCGGGGGAGGATACGAAAAACTGTTTTTT.

V usage is TRBV5-4 and J usage is TRBJ1-2; 7 positions agree with TRBD1. The CDR3 spans 13 residues. Germline values: CDR1 SGHNT, CDR2 YYREEE (reference sequence). After removal of 0 bases from V and 7 bases from J, the junction contained 3 bases not matched to a gene. CDR3 residues: CASSLDRGGGYTF. The CDR3 DNA sequence: TGTGCCAGCAGCTTGGACAGGGGCGGTGGCTACACCTTC.

This sequence joins TRBV7-9 and TRBJ2-7; tentative D call: TRBD1 (5 bases). In germline, CDR1 is SEHNR, CDR2 FQNEAQ (reference sequence). The CDR3 sequence is 15 residues long. Trimming removed 1 base from V and 3 bases from J, with 13 bases in between. Here the CDR3 DNA reads TGTGCCAGCAGCTTAGGACAGACCCGCAGCTACGAGCAGTACTTC. It codes for CASSLGQTRSYEQYF.